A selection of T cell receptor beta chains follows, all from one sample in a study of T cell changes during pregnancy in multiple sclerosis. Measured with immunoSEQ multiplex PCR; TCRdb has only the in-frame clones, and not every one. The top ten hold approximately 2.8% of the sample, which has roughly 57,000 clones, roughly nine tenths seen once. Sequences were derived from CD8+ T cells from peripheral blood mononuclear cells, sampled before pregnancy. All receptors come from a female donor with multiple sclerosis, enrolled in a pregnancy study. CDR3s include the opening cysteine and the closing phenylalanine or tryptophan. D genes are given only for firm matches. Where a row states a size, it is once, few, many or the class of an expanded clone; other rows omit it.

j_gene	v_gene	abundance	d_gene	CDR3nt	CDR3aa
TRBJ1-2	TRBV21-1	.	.	TGTGCCAGCAGCAAAGGGTCCAGGGAACACTATGGCTACACCTTC	CASSKGSREHYGYTF
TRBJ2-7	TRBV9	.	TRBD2	TGTGCCAGCAGCGTAGTAGCCAGCGGGGGGGTTTTAGGCGAGCAGTACTTC	CASSVVASGGVLGEQYF
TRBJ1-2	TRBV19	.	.	TGTGCCAGTAGTAGCCGGGGGGGAGTCAACTATGGCTACACCTTC	CASSSRGGVNYGYTF
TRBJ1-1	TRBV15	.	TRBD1	TGTGCCACCAGCAGATATAGACAGGGGGCTGAATGGAACACTGAAGCTTTCTTT	CATSRYRQGAEWNTEAFF
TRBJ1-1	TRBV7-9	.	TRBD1	TGTGCCAGCAGCTTGACAGGGGTGAGGACTGAAGCTTTCTTT	CASSLTGVRTEAFF
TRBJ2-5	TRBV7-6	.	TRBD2	TGTGCCAGCAGCTTAGCTGGGAGAAGGGGACTAGCGGGGGGCCAAGAGACCCAGTACTTC	CASSLAGRRGLAGGQETQYF
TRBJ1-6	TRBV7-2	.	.	TGTGCCAGCAGCGAGATGGGGGCTTCACCCCTCCACTTT	CASSEMGASPLHF
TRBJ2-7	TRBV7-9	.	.	TGTGCCAGCAGCTTAGGACAGCGAAACTCCTACGAGCAGTACTTC	CASSLGQRNSYEQYF
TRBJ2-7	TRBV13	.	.	TGTGCCAGCAGCCAAGGGGCCGACGACGAGCAGTACTTC	CASSQGADDEQYF
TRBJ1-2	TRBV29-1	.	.	TGCAGCGTCCCCAATCTAATTGGGGCTGGCTACACCTTC	CSVPNLIGAGYTF
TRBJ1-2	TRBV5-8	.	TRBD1	TGTGCCAGCAGCCTTACAGGGGGCGGCTGGCTCTACACCTTC	CASSLTGGGWLYTF
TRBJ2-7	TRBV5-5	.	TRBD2	TGTGCCAGCAGCTTTAGCGGGGGCCACTCCTACGAGCAGTACTTC	CASSFSGGHSYEQYF
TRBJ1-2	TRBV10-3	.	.	TGTGCCATCAGTGAGTCCGAACAGGGATGGGGCTATGGCTACACCTTC	CAISESEQGWGYGYTF
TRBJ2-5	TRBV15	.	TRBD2	TGTGCCACCAGCAGGCCCCCTCTCATAGCGGGGGGGGAAGAGACCCAGTACTTC	CATSRPPLIAGGEETQYF
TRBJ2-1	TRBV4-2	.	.	TGTGCCAGCAGCCAAGAATACGGGGGAGACAATGAGCAGTTCTTC	CASSQEYGGDNEQFF
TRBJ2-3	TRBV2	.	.	TGTGCCAGCTACGTCATAGGCACAGATACGCAGTATTTT	CASYVIGTDTQYF
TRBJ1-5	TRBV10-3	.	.	TGTGCCATCAGTGAGTTCGGGGGAATGGGTCAGCCCCAGCATTTT	CAISEFGGMGQPQHF
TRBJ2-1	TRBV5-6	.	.	TGTGCCAGCAGCTTCACCCGGAGCTCCTACAATGAGCAGTTCTTC	CASSFTRSSYNEQFF
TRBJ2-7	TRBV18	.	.	TGTGCCAGCTCAGACCGCAGGGACTACGAGCAGTACTTC	CASSDRRDYEQYF
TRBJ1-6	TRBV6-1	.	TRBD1	TGTGCCAGCAGTGAACACAGGGGGGATAATTCACCCCTCCACTTT	CASSEHRGDNSPLHF
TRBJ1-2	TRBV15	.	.	TGTGCCACCAGCAGGATGACTCAAAGCTATGGCTACACCTTC	CATSRMTQSYGYTF
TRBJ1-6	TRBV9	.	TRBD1	TGTGCCAGCAGCGTAGATGGGACAGGGGGCTTTTCACCCCTCCACTTT	CASSVDGTGGFSPLHF
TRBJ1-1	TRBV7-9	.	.	TGTGCCAGCAGCTCCGGACAGCCTGAAGCTTTCTTT	CASSSGQPEAFF
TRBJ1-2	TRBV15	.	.	TGTGCCACCAGGGACGGTGTCGGGAGCAGCTACACCTTC	CATRDGVGSSYTF
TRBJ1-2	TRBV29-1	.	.	TGCAGCGTCTTCAGCGGGGATCGGGGGCACGGCTACACCTTC	CSVFSGDRGHGYTF
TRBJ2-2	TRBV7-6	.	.	TGTGCCAGCAGCCGCATGGCAGGGGGGGAGCTGTTTTTT	CASSRMAGGELFF
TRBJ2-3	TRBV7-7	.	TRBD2	TGTGCCAGCAGCCTAGGACTAGAGGCGACAGATACGCAGTATTTT	CASSLGLEATDTQYF
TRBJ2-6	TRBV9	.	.	TGTGCCAGCAGTTTCGCTTTGTCCCGTCCAGTGGGGCAGGCGACCTCTGGGGCCAACGTCCTGACTTTC	CASSFALSRPVGQATSGANVLTF
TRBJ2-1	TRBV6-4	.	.	TGTGCCAGCAGTGACTCGAGGGTCAATGAGCAGTTCTTC	CASSDSRVNEQFF
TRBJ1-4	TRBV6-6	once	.	TGTGCCAGCAGTTACACAGCCAGGGATGAAGAAAAACTGTTTTTT	CASSYTARDEEKLFF
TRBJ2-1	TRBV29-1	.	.	TGCAGCGTTGAAGGGGGGGACAGAAAAGGGAATGAGCAGTTCTTC	CSVEGGDRKGNEQFF
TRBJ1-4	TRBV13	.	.	TGTGCCAGCAGCTTAGAAGCGGGGACGGCTGAAAAACTGTTTTTT	CASSLEAGTAEKLFF
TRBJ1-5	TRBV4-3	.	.	TGCGCCAGCAGCCAAGGACAGCAGAATCAGCCCCAGCATTTT	CASSQGQQNQPQHF
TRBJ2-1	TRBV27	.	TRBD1	TGTGCCAGCAGTTTAGGGGACAGCTACAATGAGCAGTTCTTC	CASSLGDSYNEQFF
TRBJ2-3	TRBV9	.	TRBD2	TGTGCCAGCAGCGTACTAGCGGGGGTCACAGATACGCAGTATTTT	CASSVLAGVTDTQYF
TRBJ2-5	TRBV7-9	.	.	TGTGCCAGCAGCTTAGGTTTACAAGAGACCCAGTACTTC	CASSLGLQETQYF
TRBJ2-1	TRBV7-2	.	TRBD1	TGTGCCAGCAGCTCTAACAGGGGCAATTGGCATGAGCAGTTCTTC	CASSSNRGNWHEQFF
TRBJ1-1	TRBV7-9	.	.	TGTGCCAGCAGCTTAGAGAGTCGAACAGACACTGAAGCTTTCTTT	CASSLESRTDTEAFF
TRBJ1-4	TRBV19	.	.	TGTGCCAGTAGTCTAAGTCCGGCTAATGAAAAACTGTTTTTT	CASSLSPANEKLFF
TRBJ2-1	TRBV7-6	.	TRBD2	TGTGCCAGCCAGGGACTAGCGGGGGACGGGGACAATGAGCAGTTCTTC	CASQGLAGDGDNEQFF
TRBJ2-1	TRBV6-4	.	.	TGTGCCAGCAGTTACTCGGACAACAATGAGCAGTTCTTC	CASSYSDNNEQFF
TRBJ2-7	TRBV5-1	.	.	TGCGCCAGCAGCGCCGGGTGGAGCACCTACGAGCAGTACTTC	CASSAGWSTYEQYF
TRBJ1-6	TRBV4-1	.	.	TGCGCCAGCAGCCAAGCGGAGTCCTATAATTCACCCCTCCACTTT	CASSQAESYNSPLHF
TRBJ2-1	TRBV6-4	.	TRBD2	TGTGCCAGCAGTGACTCACTAGCGGGGTCATACAATGAGCAGTTCTTC	CASSDSLAGSYNEQFF
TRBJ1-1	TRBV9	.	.	TGTGCCAGCAGCGTAGCTTCAGTGGACACTGAAGCTTTCTTT	CASSVASVDTEAFF
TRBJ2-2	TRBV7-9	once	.	TGTGCCAGCAGTAAGTTAGGGCAGGACTACACCGGGGAGCTGTTTTTT	CASSKLGQDYTGELFF
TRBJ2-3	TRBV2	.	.	TGTGCCAGCAGTACCAGGGTTTACACAGATACGCAGTATTTT	CASSTRVYTDTQYF
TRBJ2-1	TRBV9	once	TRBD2	TGTGCCAGCAGTACTTCTAGCGGGGGGAGCTCCTACAATGAGCAGTTCTTC	CASSTSSGGSSYNEQFF
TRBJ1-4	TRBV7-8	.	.	TGTGCCAGCAGCTCGACCCCGGGAGACGAAAAACTGTTTTTT	CASSSTPGDEKLFF
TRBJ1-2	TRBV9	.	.	TGTGCCAGCAGCGTACTGACAGGAGGCTATGGCTACACCTTC	CASSVLTGGYGYTF
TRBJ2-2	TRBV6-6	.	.	TGTGCCAGCACGAAGGTAGCAGGGACCGGGGAGCTGTTTTTT	CASTKVAGTGELFF
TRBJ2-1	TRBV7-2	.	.	TGTGCCAGCACTCTCCCAAGGGGGAAGTTGAATGAGCAGTTCTTC	CASTLPRGKLNEQFF
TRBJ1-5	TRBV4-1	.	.	TGCGCCAGCAGCCAAGTGGGACGGGGGGATCAGCCCCAGCATTTT	CASSQVGRGDQPQHF
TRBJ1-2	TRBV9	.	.	TGTGCCAGCAGCGTCGACGCCGATGGGCAGCTTCACTATGGCTACACCTTC	CASSVDADGQLHYGYTF
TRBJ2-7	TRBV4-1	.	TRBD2	TGCGCCAGCAGTCCGGTAGCGGGGAGCTCCTACGAGCAGTACTTC	CASSPVAGSSYEQYF
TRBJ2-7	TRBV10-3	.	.	TGTGCCATCAGTGTAGGAGGTCCCGAGCAGTACTTC	CAISVGGPEQYF
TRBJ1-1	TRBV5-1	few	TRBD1	TGCGCCAGCAGCTTACAGGGGGTCCTCACTGAAGCTTTCTTT	CASSLQGVLTEAFF
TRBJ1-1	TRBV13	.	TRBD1	TGTGCCAGCAGCTACCGGGACAGGGTTAGCACTGAAGCTTTCTTT	CASSYRDRVSTEAFF
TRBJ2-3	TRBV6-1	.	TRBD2	TGTGCCAGCAGTGAAGCCGCCCTCGGTGGGAGGTCGGGGGGGGAGGGGGATACGCAGTATTTT	CASSEAALGGRSGGEGDTQYF
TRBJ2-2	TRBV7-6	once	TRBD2	TGTGCCAGCAGCCTGTCTAGCGGGGGGGCTGGCACCGGGGAGCTGTTTTTT	CASSLSSGGAGTGELFF